These T cell receptor beta chains were read from a single sample in a study of cytomegalovirus exposure and HLA in healthy donors. Sequencing used immunoSEQ multiplex PCR; TCRdb keeps in-frame clones, though not all of them. The data show roughly 180,000 clones, roughly 88% seen once. Material: PBMCs. Source of these receptors: a man younger than 35 in good health and CMV-seropositive. CDR3s include the opening cysteine and the closing phenylalanine or tryptophan. The D gene is left open where the match is weak. A row's size may be missing; if present it is once, few, many or a size class.

cdr3_length	v_call	d_call	j_call	clone_size	cdr3_aa	cdr3_nt
16	TRBV5-4	TRBD1	TRBJ1-1	NA	CAGSLGDRGLNTEAFF	TGTGCCGGCAGCTTGGGGGACAGGGGACTGAACACTGAAGCCTTCTTT
16	TRBV5-4	TRBD1	TRBJ1-2	NA	CASSTPTGQGAYGYTF	TGTGCCAGCAGCACGCCCACAGGACAGGGGGCGTATGGCTACACCTTC
14	TRBV30	NA	TRBJ1-2	NA	CAWSVLSRGAGYTF	TGTGCCTGGAGTGTATTAAGTCGAGGTGCCGGCTACACCTTC
14	TRBV4-2	NA	TRBJ2-7	once	CASSQDKGIGEQYF	TGTGCCAGCAGCCAAGATAAGGGGATCGGCGAGCAGTACTTC
16	TRBV23-1	NA	TRBJ1-2	once	CASSQTPNEGGDGYTF	TGCGCCAGCAGTCAAACCCCGAACGAGGGCGGGGATGGCTACACCTTC
14	TRBV7-2	TRBD1	TRBJ1-3	NA	CASSRQGAGNTIYF	TGTGCCAGCAGCCGCCAGGGGGCTGGAAACACCATATATTTT
11	TRBV6-6	TRBD1	TRBJ1-1	NA	CASRQGTEAFF	TGTGCCAGCAGACAGGGGACTGAAGCTTTCTTT
14	TRBV5-1	NA	TRBJ2-7	NA	CASGNRGGSYGQYF	TGCGCCAGCGGAAACCGCGGGGGCTCCTACGGGCAGTACTTC
13	TRBV2	TRBD1	TRBJ2-7	NA	CASGRDSEYEQYF	TGTGCCAGCGGCCGGGACAGCGAATACGAGCAGTACTTC
15	TRBV4-3	TRBD1	TRBJ1-2	few	CASSQDQGVNYGYTF	TGCGCCAGCAGCCAAGATCAGGGGGTTAACTATGGCTACACCTTC
14	TRBV19	NA	TRBJ1-1	NA	CASSSGGGNTEAFF	TGTGCCAGTAGTAGTGGGGGGGGGAACACTGAAGCTTTCTTT
15	TRBV13	NA	TRBJ2-2	NA	CASSLVGVNTGELFF	TGTGCCAGCAGCTTAGTAGGGGTGAACACCGGGGAGCTGTTTTTT
15	TRBV9	NA	TRBJ2-5	NA	CASSVIVGAQETQYF	TGTGCCAGCAGCGTAATTGTGGGGGCCCAAGAGACCCAGTACTTC
15	TRBV6-6	NA	TRBJ1-3	NA	CASSYSRGSGNTIYF	TGTGCCAGCAGTTACTCACGGGGGTCTGGAAACACCATATATTTT
13	TRBV27	NA	TRBJ2-1	NA	CASSFNLGREQFF	TGTGCCAGCAGTTTTAACCTTGGGCGAGAGCAGTTCTTC
12	TRBV28	TRBD1	TRBJ1-1	NA	CASSLRQGEAFF	TGTGCCAGCAGTTTGCGACAGGGTGAAGCTTTCTTT
15	TRBV5-1	NA	TRBJ2-7	NA	CASSLSSGGLAEQYF	TGCGCCAGCAGCTTGAGCTCCGGGGGGCTAGCCGAGCAGTACTTC
16	TRBV11-2	NA	TRBJ2-6	NA	CASSISVVSGANVLTF	TGTGCCAGCAGTATTTCGGTGGTCTCTGGGGCCAACGTCCTGACTTTC
13	TRBV10-3	NA	TRBJ2-7	few	CAISESREDEQYF	TGTGCCATCAGTGAGTCCAGGGAGGACGAGCAGTACTTC
14	TRBV29-1	TRBD2	TRBJ2-7	NA	CSAGKLAGDYEQYF	TGCAGCGCTGGGAAGCTAGCGGGTGACTACGAGCAGTACTTC
15	TRBV4-3	TRBD2	TRBJ2-1	few	CASSYLAGGMDEQFF	TGCGCCAGCAGCTACCTAGCGGGGGGGATGGATGAGCAGTTCTTC
14	TRBV10-3	TRBD1	TRBJ1-4	few	CAISEWDSYEKLFF	TGTGCCATCAGTGAATGGGACAGCTACGAAAAACTGTTTTTT
12	TRBV7-9	NA	TRBJ2-7	NA	CASSSERDPLYF	TGTGCCAGCAGCTCCGAGCGCGACCCACTGTACTTC
13	TRBV19	NA	TRBJ1-1	few	CASSIEGGGKAFF	TGTGCCAGTAGTATAGAAGGAGGAGGGAAAGCTTTCTTT
14	TRBV4-1	NA	TRBJ1-1	NA	CASSHDRGNTEAFF	TGCGCCAGCAGCCATGACAGAGGGAACACTGAAGCTTTCTTT
15	TRBV14	TRBD2	TRBJ2-1	NA	CASSQTSGGGNEQFF	TGTGCCAGCAGCCAAACTAGCGGGGGCGGGAATGAGCAGTTCTTC
14	TRBV7-2	NA	TRBJ1-5	NA	CASSLRRGNQPQHF	TGTGCCAGCAGCTTAAGGAGGGGCAATCAGCCCCAGCATTTT
15	TRBV5-4	TRBD1	TRBJ1-2	NA	CASSSRRQGRDGYTF	TGTGCCAGCAGCTCGCGTCGACAGGGACGCGATGGCTACACCTTC
16	TRBV19	TRBD2	TRBJ2-5	NA	CASSISQRGAGETQYF	TGTGCCAGTAGTATATCCCAGCGGGGGGCAGGAGAGACCCAGTACTTC
14	TRBV6-1	NA	TRBJ2-3	NA	CASRMNRSTDTQYF	TGTGCCAGCAGAATGAATAGAAGCACAGATACGCAGTATTTT
13	TRBV2	NA	TRBJ1-4	once	CASSQQGQEKLFF	TGTGCCAGCAGCCAACAGGGTCAGGAAAAACTGTTTTTT
14	TRBV18	NA	TRBJ1-6	NA	CASSPLSDNSPLHF	TGTGCCAGCTCACCTCTGAGTGATAATTCACCCCTCCACTTT
14	TRBV7-9	NA	TRBJ1-2	NA	CASSYNSPNYGYTF	TGTGCCAGCAGCTATAACAGCCCTAACTATGGCTACACCTTC
14	TRBV6-5	TRBD1	TRBJ1-2	NA	CASQGVKGRAGYTF	TGTGCCAGCCAGGGGGTTAAGGGACGGGCTGGCTACACCTTC
14	TRBV15	NA	TRBJ1-2	NA	CATSPGGGYYGYTF	TGTGCCACCAGCCCAGGCGGGGGGTACTATGGCTACACCTTC
15	TRBV5-1	TRBD1	TRBJ2-7	once	CASSPRTGGEDEQYF	TGCGCCAGCAGCCCCCGGACAGGGGGTGAAGACGAGCAGTACTTC
16	TRBV27	TRBD1	TRBJ2-2	NA	CASTQRGTGGTGELFF	TGTGCCAGCACCCAACGGGGTACAGGGGGCACCGGGGAGCTGTTTTTT
14	TRBV5-1	TRBD1	TRBJ2-5	NA	CASSLGQGEETQYF	TGCGCCAGCAGCCTCGGACAGGGCGAAGAGACCCAGTACTTC
16	TRBV13	TRBD2	TRBJ2-5	NA	CASSLATSGTKETQYF	TGTGCCAGCAGCTTAGCGACTAGCGGGACTAAAGAGACCCAGTACTTC
17	TRBV15	TRBD2	TRBJ2-2	NA	CATSRESGGGIFGELFF	TGTGCCACCAGCAGAGAGAGCGGGGGGGGCATTTTCGGGGAGCTGTTTTTT
15	TRBV4-1	TRBD1	TRBJ1-1	NA	CASSHRAQGDSKAFF	TGCGCCAGCAGCCATCGGGCACAGGGGGACTCCAAAGCTTTCTTT
14	TRBV5-8	NA	TRBJ2-2	NA	CASSLTTRTGELFF	TGTGCCAGCAGCTTGACGACGAGGACCGGGGAGCTGTTTTTT
15	TRBV5-6	NA	TRBJ1-2	NA	CASSLVAGANYGYTF	TGTGCCAGCAGCTTGGTGGCAGGGGCAAACTATGGCTACACCTTC
13	TRBV19	TRBD1	TRBJ2-1	NA	CASSIGQGNEQFF	TGTGCCAGTAGTATAGGACAGGGCAATGAGCAGTTCTTC
15	TRBV7-2	TRBD1	TRBJ1-5	NA	CASSPTGQGNQPQHF	TGTGCCAGCAGCCCAACGGGACAGGGCAATCAGCCCCAGCATTTT
17	TRBV9	TRBD2	TRBJ2-3	NA	CASSVVSASGGADTQYF	TGTGCCAGCAGCGTAGTATCGGCTAGCGGGGGGGCAGATACGCAGTATTTT
17	TRBV30	TRBD1	TRBJ1-6	NA	CAWSPSDRVDYNSPLHF	TGTGCCTGGAGTCCCTCGGACAGGGTCGATTATAATTCACCCCTCCACTTT
15	TRBV6-4	TRBD2	TRBJ2-3	NA	CASSPGTGGMDTQYF	TGTGCCAGCAGTCCCGGGACGGGGGGTATGGATACGCAGTATTTT
16	TRBV7-2	NA	TRBJ2-2	NA	CASSIDGAVNTGELFF	TGTGCCAGCAGCATTGATGGGGCTGTGAACACCGGGGAGCTGTTTTTT
14	TRBV19	TRBD1	TRBJ1-1	NA	CASSGTGALTEAFF	TGTGCCAGTTCTGGGACAGGGGCTCTAACTGAAGCTTTCTTT
14	TRBV30	NA	TRBJ1-3	NA	CAWGKGSSGNTIYF	TGTGCCTGGGGGAAAGGGAGCTCTGGAAACACCATATATTTT